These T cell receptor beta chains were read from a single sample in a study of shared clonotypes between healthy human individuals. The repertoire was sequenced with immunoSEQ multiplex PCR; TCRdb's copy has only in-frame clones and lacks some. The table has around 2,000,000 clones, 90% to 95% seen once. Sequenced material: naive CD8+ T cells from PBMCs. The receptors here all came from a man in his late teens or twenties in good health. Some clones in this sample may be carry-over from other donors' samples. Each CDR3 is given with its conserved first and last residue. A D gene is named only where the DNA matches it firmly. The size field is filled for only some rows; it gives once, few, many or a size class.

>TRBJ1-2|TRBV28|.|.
TGTGCCAGCAGTTTACTACTAAATGGCTACACCTTC
CASSLLLNGYTF
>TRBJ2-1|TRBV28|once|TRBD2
TGTGCCAGCAGTTTACGGGCAGGTAGACGACTAGCGGGCCCAGACAATGAGCAGTTCTTC
CASSLRAGRRLAGPDNEQFF
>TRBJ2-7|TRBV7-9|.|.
TGTGCCAGCAGCCTCAAATACGAGCAGTACTTC
CASSLKYEQYF
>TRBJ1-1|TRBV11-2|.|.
TGTGCCAGCAGCTCGCGACAGGAAGCTTTCTTT
CASSSRQEAFF
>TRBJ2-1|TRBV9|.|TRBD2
TGTGCCAGCAGCGTAGCTGGGCGGGAGGGCCTCTCCTACAATGAGCAGTTCTTC
CASSVAGREGLSYNEQFF
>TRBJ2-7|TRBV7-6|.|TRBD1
TGTGCCAGCAGCTTAGCGTTACAGGGGAATAGTTCCGAGCAGTACTTC
CASSLALQGNSSEQYF
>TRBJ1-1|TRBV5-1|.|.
TGCGCCAGCAGCCCCCCGGGACCGAGGCCTGAAGCTTTCTTT
CASSPPGPRPEAFF
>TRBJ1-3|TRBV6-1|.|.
TGTGCCAGCAGTGAATTACGGGTACCTGGAAACACCATATATTTT
CASSELRVPGNTIYF
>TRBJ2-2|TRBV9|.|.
TGTGCCAGCAGCCACAGCGCTGAGGAGCTGTTTTTT
CASSHSAEELFF
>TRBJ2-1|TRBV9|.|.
TGTGCCAGCAGCGCCCCCCAGGGGCCCATCGACAATGAGCAGTTCTTC
CASSAPQGPIDNEQFF
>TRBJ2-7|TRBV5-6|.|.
TGTGCCAGCAGCTTGGGCAGGAACCCCTACGAGCAGTACTTC
CASSLGRNPYEQYF
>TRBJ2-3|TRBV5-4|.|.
TGTGCCAGCAGCTTTACCGACAGGAGCACAGATACGCAGTATTTT
CASSFTDRSTDTQYF
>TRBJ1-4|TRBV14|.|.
TGTGCCAGCAGCCAATCACGTAATGAAAAACTGTTTTTT
CASSQSRNEKLFF
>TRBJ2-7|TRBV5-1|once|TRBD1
TGCGCCAGCAGCTTAGACCGGGACAGGGGCACCTACGAGCAGTACTTC
CASSLDRDRGTYEQYF
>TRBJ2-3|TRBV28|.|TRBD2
TGTGCCAGCAGTTTAAGCGGGAGTACAGATACGCAGTATTTT
CASSLSGSTDTQYF
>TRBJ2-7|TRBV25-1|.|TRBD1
TGTGCCAGCAGTACCCTCGACCCGGACAGGGGGCAAGGCGAGCAGTACTTC
CASSTLDPDRGQGEQYF
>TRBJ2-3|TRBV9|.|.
TGTGCCAGCAGCGTAGTCGGCAGGGCCGCAGATACGCAGTATTTT
CASSVVGRAADTQYF
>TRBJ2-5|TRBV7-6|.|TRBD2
TGTGCCAGCAGTTTCATGGGCGGGAGGGCCGGGGAGACCCAGTACTTC
CASSFMGGRAGETQYF
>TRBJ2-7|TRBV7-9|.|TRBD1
TGTGCCAGCAGCTCATCCCGGGACAGGGGGAACGAGCAGTACTTC
CASSSSRDRGNEQYF
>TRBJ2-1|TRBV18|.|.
TGTGCCAGCTCCGAAGGGACGAGGAAGGCGGATGAGCAGTTCTTC
CASSEGTRKADEQFF
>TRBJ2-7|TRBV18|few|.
TGTGCCAGCTCACTGGGCAGCTACGAGCAGTACTTC
CASSLGSYEQYF
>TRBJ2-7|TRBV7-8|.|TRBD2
TGTGCCAGCAGCTTAGCGCTAGCGGGAGGCTCCCCCTACGAGCAGTACTTC
CASSLALAGGSPYEQYF
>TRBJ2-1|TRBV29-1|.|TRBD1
TGCAGCGCCGTGGACAGGAATGAGCAGTTCTTC
CSAVDRNEQFF
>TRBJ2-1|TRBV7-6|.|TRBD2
TGTGCCAGCAGCTTATTGGGTCTAGCGGGAGGGCCCAATGAGCAGTTCTTC
CASSLLGLAGGPNEQFF
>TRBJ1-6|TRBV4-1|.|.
TGCGCCAGTAGAGCGGGACCGATCTCTTCACCCCTCCACTTT
CASRAGPISSPLHF
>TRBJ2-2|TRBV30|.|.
TGTGCCTGGAGTGTAACAGTCACCGGGGAGCTGTTTTTT
CAWSVTVTGELFF
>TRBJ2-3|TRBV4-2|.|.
TGTGCCAGCAGCCAAGAGGAAACCAGCCTTTTATTAGATACGCAGTATTTT
CASSQEETSLLLDTQYF
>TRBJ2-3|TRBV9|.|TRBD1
TGTGCCAGCAGCGCCTCCGGGACAGACAAGGATACGCAGTATTTT
CASSASGTDKDTQYF
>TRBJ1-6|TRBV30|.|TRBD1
TGTGCCTGGAGGCCTCCGTGGGACAGCTCCTATAATTCACCCCTCCACTTT
CAWRPPWDSSYNSPLHF
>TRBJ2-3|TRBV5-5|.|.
TGTGCCAGCAGCTTTCTACGGGCTGGTACGCAGTATTTT
CASSFLRAGTQYF
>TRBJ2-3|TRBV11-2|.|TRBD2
TGTGCCAGCAGAGTTCTAGCGGGAGAAGGGAGCACAGATACGCAGTATTTT
CASRVLAGEGSTDTQYF
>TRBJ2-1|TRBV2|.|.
TGTGCCATCCCCGGGACTGCCTCCTACAATGAGCAGTTCTTC
CAIPGTASYNEQFF
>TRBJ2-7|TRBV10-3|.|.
TGTGCCATCAGTGAGTCCACAGGGTCCGCCTACGAGCAGTACTTC
CAISESTGSAYEQYF
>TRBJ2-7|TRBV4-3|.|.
TGCGCCAGCAGCCAAGAGGCAGGACGTCCCTACGAGCAGTACTTC
CASSQEAGRPYEQYF
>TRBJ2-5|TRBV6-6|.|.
TGTGCCACCATCCCCGGATCGCAAGAGACCCAGTACTTC
CATIPGSQETQYF
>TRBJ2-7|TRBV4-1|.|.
TGCGCCAGCAGCCAGCTCACAGACTCCTACGAGCAGTACTTC
CASSQLTDSYEQYF
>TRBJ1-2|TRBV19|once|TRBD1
TGTGCCAGTACCTTAGCGGGACAGGGCGCTAACTATGGCTACACCTTC
CASTLAGQGANYGYTF
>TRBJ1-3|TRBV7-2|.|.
TGTGCCAGCAGCTCCCGGGGGCACTCTGGAAACACCATATATTTT
CASSSRGHSGNTIYF
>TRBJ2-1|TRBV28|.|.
TGTGCCAGCAGTATCCCAACACAGGCCAGCTCCTACAATGAGCAGTTCTTC
CASSIPTQASSYNEQFF
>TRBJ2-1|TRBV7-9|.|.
TGTGCCAGCTACGGAGGGCCTCCCGACAATGAGCAGTTCTTC
CASYGGPPDNEQFF
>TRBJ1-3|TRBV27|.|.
TGTGCCAGCAGTCCCTCGTCGGGGGACTCTGGAAACACCATATATTTT
CASSPSSGDSGNTIYF
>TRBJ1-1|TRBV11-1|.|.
TGTGCCTGGCCGACGGGGCGCTCGAACACTGAAGCTTTCTTT
CAWPTGRSNTEAFF
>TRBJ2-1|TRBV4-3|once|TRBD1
TGCGCCAGCAGCCCGGGGACAGGGAGCTACAATGAGCAGTTCTTC
CASSPGTGSYNEQFF
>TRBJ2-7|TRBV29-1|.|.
TGCAGCGTTGTTGGGCAAGCGGGCTCCTACGAGCAGTACTTC
CSVVGQAGSYEQYF
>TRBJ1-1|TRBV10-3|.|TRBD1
TGTGCCATCAGTGACCCCGGGACAGGGAACACTGAAGCTTTCTTT
CAISDPGTGNTEAFF
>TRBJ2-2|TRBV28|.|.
TGTGCCAGCAGTTCCTCTGACAGGGTGGGAGGAGGGGAGCTGTTTTTT
CASSSSDRVGGGELFF
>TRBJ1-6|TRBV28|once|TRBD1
TGTGCCAGCAGTTTTCAGGGGGTGTATTCACCCCTCCACTTT
CASSFQGVYSPLHF
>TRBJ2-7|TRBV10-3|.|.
TGTGCCATCAGTGAAATAGACAGTCCCGAGCAGTACTTC
CAISEIDSPEQYF
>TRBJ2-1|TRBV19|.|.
TGTGCCAGTAGTATATCTGGGCTCCCCAATGAGCAGTTCTTC
CASSISGLPNEQFF
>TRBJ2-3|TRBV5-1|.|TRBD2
TGCGCCAGCAGCGGCCCGGGGAGCGGGAGAACAGATACGCAGTATTTT
CASSGPGSGRTDTQYF
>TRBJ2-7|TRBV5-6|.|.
TGTGCCAGCAGCACCGGGATAAACTACGAGCAGTACTTC
CASSTGINYEQYF
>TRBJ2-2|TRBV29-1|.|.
TGCAGCGTTGAAGATCGGGACACCGGGGAGCTGTTTTTT
CSVEDRDTGELFF
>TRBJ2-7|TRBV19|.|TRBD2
TGTGCCAGTAGTATCAGCGGGATAGCCTACGAGCAGTACTTC
CASSISGIAYEQYF